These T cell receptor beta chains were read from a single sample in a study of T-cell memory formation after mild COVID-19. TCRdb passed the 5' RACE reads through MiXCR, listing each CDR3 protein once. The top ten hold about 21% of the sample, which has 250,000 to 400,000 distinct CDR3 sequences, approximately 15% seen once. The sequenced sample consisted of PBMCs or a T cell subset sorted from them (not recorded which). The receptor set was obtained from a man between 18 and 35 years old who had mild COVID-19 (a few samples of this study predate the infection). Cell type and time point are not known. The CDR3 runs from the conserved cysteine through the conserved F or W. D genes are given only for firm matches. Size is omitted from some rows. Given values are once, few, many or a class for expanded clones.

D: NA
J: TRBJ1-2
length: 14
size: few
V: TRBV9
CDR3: CASRDETGMGGYTF
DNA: TGTGCCAGCAGGGACGAAACAGGGATGGGTGGCTACACCTTC

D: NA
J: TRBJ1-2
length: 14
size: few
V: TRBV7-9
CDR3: CASSLGQVYYGYTF
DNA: TGTGCCAGCAGCTTGGGGCAGGTCTACTATGGCTACACCTTC

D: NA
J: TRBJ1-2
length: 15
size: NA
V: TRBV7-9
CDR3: CASSFHDGTNYGYTF
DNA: TGTGCCAGCAGCTTCCATGACGGAACTAACTATGGCTACACCTTC

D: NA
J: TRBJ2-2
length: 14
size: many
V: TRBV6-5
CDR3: CASSYSPNTGELFF
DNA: TGTGCCAGCAGTTACTCTCCAAACACCGGGGAGCTGTTTTTT

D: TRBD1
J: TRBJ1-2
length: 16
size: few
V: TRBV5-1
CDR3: CASSSPPGQAIYGYTF
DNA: TGCGCCAGCAGTTCACCCCCCGGACAGGCAATCTATGGCTACACCTTC

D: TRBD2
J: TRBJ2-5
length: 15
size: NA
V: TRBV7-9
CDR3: CASSSLAELQETQYF
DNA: TGTGCCAGCAGCTCACTAGCGGAGCTCCAAGAGACCCAGTACTTC

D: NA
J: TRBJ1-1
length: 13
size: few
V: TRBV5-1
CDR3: CASSLEGIWGAFF
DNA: TGCGCCAGCAGCTTGGAAGGTATCTGGGGAGCTTTCTTT

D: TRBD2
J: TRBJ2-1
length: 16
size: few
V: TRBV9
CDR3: CASSPLAGGPGNEQFF
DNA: TGTGCCAGCAGCCCACTAGCGGGGGGGCCCGGTAATGAGCAGTTCTTC

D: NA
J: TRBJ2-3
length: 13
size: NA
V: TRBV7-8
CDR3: CASSPRVADTQYF
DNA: TGTGCCAGCAGCCCAAGGGTCGCAGATACGCAGTATTTT

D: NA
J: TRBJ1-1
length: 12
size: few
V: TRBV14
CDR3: CASSQGGIEAFF
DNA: TGTGCCAGCAGCCAAGGTGGAATAGAAGCTTTCTTT